This TCR beta chain is drawn from a study of sequential checkpoint blockade in melanoma. For the study at large: Arm A got nivolumab then ipilimumab; arm B the reverse, 1:1. Maintenance nivolumab came after either treatment sequence.

Generated by immunoSEQ multiplex PCR, the TCRdb table keeps only in-frame clones and is missing some. Among over 8,500 clones listed, 45% to 60% were seen once. Noted treatment: randomized to nivolumab then ipilimumab (arm A) or the reverse (arm B). None of the patients previously received DNA-damaging chemotherapy. The sequences come from CD8+ T cells sorted from blood (inferred from file names), collected from a patient given nivolumab and ipilimumab in sequence. The receptor was derived from a human donor with melanoma.

The CDR3 region is CASGHPNTEAFF. Written as DNA, the CDR3 is TGTGCCAGTGGACACCCCAACACTGAAGCTTTCTTT. The V call is TRBV28, the J call TRBJ1-1; TRBD1 is a possible D gene (5 bases). There are 12 residues in the CDR3. Germline V gene lookup returns CDR1 MDHEN and CDR2 SYDVKM. Trimming pared 9 bases from V and 2 bases from J, leaving 10 bases between.